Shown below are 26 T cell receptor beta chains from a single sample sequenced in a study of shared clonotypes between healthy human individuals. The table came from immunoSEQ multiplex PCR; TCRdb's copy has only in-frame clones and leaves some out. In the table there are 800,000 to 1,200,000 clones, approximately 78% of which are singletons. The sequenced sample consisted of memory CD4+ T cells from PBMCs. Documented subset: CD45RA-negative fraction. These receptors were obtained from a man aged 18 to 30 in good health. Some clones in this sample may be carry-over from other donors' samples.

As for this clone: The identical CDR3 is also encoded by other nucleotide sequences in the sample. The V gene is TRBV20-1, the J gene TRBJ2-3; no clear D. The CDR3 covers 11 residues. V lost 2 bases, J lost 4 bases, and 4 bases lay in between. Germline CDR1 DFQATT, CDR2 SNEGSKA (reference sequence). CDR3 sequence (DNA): TGCAGTGCTAGACAGCCAGATACGCAGTATTTT. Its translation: CSARQPDTQYF.

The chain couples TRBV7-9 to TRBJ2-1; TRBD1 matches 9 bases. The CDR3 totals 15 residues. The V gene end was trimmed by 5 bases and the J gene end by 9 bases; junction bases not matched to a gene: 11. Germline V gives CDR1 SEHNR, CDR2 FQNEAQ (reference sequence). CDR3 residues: CASSAWTGDHGEQFF. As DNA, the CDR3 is TGTGCCAGCAGCGCGTGGACAGGGGACCACGGTGAGCAGTTCTTC.

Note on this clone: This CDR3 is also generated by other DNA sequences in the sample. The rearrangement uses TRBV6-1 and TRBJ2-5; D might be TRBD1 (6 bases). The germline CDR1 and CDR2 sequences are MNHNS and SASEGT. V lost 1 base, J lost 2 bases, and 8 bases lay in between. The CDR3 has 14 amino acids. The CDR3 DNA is TGTGCCAGCAGTGAAGACAGGGTGCAAGAGACCCAGTACTTC. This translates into CASSEDRVQETQYF.

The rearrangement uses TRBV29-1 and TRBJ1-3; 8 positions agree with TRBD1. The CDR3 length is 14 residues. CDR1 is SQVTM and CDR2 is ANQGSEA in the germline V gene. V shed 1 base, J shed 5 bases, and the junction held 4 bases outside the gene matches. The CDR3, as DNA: TGCAGCGTTGAAGTGGGGACAGGAAGAAACACCATATATTTT. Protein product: CSVEVGTGRNTIYF.

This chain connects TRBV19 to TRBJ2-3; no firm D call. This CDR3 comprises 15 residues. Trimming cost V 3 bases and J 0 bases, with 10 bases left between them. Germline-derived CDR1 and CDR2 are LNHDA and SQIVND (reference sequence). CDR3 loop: CASSIKLGSTDTQYF. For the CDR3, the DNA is TGTGCCAGTAGTATCAAGTTGGGTAGCACAGATACGCAGTATTTT.

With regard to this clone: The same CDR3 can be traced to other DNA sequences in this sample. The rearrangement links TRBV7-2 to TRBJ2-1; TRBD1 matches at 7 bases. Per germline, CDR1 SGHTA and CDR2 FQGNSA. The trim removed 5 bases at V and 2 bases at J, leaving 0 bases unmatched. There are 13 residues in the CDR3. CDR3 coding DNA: TGTGCCAGCAGCACAGGGGCCTACAATGAGCAGTTCTTC. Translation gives CASSTGAYNEQFF.

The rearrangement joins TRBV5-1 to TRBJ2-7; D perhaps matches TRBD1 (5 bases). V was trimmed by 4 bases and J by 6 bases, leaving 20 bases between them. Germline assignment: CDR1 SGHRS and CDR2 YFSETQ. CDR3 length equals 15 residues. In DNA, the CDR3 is TGCGCCAGCAGCCCCTCTGGTAGGGGATTACGCGAGCAGTACTTC. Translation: CASSPSGRGLREQYF.

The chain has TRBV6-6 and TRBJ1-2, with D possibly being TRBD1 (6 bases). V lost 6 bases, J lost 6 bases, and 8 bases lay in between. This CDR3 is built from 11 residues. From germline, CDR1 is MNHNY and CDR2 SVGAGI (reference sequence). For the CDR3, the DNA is TGTGCCAGCAGAAACAGGGATGGCTACACCTTC. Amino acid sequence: CASRNRDGYTF.

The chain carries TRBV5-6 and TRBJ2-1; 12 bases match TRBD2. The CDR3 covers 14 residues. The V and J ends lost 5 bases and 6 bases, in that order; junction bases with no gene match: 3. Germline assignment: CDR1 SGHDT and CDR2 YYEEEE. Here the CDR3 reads CASRWTSGINEQFF. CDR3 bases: TGTGCCAGCAGATGGACTAGCGGGATCAATGAGCAGTTCTTC.

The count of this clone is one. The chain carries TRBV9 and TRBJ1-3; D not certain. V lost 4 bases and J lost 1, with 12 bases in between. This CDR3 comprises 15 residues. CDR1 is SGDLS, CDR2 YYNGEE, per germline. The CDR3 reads CASSRRERSGNTIYF. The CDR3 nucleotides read TGTGCCAGCAGCCGCCGAGAGCGATCTGGAAACACCATATATTTT.

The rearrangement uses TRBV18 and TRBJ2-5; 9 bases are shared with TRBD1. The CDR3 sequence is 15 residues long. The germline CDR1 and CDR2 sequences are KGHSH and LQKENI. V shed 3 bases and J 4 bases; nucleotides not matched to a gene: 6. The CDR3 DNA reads TGTGCCAGCTCACCTCGGACAGGGGCTTTAGAGACCCAGTACTTC. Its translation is CASSPRTGALETQYF.

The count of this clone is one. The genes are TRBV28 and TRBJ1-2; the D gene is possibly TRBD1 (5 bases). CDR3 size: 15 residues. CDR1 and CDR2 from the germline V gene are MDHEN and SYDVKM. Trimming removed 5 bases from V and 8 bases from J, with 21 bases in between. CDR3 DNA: TGTGCCAGCAGTCGTACCCCGTGGGACTCGGCCGGCTACACCTTC. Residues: CASSRTPWDSAGYTF.

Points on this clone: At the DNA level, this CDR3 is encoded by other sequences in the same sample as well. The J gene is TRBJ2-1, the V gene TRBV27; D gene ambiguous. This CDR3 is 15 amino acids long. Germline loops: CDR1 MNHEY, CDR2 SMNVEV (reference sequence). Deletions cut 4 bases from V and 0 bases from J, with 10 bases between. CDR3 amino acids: CASSSPLSSYNEQFF. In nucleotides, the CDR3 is TGTGCCAGCAGTTCCCCCTTAAGCTCCTACAATGAGCAGTTCTTC.

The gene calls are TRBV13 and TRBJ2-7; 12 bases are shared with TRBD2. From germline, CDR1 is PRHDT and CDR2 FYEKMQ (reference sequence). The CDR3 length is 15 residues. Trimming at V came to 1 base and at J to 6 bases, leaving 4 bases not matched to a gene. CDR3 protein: CASSLEASGRGEQYF. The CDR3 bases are TGTGCCAGCAGCTTAGAGGCTAGCGGGAGGGGCGAGCAGTACTTC.

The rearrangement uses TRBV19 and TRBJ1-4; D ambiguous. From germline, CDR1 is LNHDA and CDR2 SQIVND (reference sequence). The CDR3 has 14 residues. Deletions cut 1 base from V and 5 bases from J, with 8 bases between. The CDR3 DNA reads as TGTGCCAGTAGTATAGTAAAGAGAAATGAAAAACTGTTTTTT. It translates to CASSIVKRNEKLFF.

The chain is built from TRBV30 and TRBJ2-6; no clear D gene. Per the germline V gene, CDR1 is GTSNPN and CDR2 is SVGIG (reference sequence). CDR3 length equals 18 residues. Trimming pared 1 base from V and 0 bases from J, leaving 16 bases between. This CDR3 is CAWSARPHALSGANVLTF. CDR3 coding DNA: TGTGCCTGGAGTGCCCGGCCCCACGCTCTCTCTGGGGCCAACGTCCTGACTTTC.

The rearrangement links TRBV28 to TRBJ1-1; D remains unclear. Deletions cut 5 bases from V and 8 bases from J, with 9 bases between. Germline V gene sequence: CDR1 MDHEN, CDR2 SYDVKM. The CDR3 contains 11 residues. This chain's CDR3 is CASSPRREAFF. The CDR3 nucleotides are TGTGCCAGCAGTCCTCGACGAGAAGCTTTCTTT.

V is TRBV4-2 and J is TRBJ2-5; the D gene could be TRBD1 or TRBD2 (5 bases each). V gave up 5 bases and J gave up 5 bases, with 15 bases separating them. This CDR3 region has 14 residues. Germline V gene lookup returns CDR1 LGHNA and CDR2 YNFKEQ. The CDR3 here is CASSFWGSEETQYF. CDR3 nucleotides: TGTGCCAGCAGCTTTTGGGGGTCCGAGGAGACCCAGTACTTC.

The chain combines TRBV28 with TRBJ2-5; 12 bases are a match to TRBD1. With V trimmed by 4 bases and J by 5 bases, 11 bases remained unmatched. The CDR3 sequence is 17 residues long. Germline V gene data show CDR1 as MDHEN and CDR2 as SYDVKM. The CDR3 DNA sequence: TGTGCCAGCAGTTCTACCTGGGGGACAGGGGGCCTGGAGACCCAGTACTTC. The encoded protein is CASSSTWGTGGLETQYF.

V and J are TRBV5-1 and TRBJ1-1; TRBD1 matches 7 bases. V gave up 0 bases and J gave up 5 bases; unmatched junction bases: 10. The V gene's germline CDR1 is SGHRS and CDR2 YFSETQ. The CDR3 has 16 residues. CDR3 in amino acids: CASSLASPRGGTEAFF. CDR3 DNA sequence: TGCGCCAGCAGCTTGGCCTCCCCCAGGGGGGGGACTGAAGCTTTCTTT.

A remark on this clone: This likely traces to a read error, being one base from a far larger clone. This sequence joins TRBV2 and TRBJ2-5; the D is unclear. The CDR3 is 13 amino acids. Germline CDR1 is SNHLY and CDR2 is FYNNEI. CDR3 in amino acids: CASNESGGGTQYF. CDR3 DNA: TGTGCCAGCAATGAATCAGGCGGTGGGACCCAGTACTTC.

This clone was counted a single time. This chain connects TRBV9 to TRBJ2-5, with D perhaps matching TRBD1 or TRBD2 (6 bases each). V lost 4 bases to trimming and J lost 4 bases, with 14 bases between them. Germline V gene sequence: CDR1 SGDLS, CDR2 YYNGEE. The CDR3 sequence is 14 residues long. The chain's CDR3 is CASSPIQGGETQYF. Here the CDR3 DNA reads TGTGCCAGCAGCCCAATACAGGGAGGAGAGACCCAGTACTTC.

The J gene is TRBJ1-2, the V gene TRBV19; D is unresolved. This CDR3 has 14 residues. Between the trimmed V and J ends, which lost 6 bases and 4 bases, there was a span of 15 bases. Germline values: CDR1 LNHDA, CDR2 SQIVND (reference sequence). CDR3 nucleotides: TGTGCCAGTAGGCCCGATTCTACCCCCTATGGCTACACCTTC. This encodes CASRPDSTPYGYTF. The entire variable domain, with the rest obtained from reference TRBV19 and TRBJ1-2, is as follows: DGGITQSPKYLFRKEGQNVTLSCEQNLNHDAMYWYRQDPGQGLRLIYYSQIVNDFQKGDIAEGYSVSREKKESFPLTVTSAQKNPTAFYLCASRPDSTPYGYTFGSGTRLTVV.

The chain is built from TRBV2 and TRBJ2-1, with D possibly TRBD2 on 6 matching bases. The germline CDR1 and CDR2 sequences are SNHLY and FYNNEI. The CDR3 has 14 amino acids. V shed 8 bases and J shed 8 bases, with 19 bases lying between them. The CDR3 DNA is TGTGCCAGCGCGGGGCCCCTACCCTGGGATGAGCAGTTCTTC. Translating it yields CASAGPLPWDEQFF.

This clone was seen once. The CDR3 DNA reads TGTGCCAGCAGCGTATTGCTTACGGCCGGGGAGCTGTTTTTT. This codes for CASSVLLTAGELFF. V usage is TRBV2 and J usage is TRBJ2-2; no firm D call. The CDR3 consists of 14 residues. CDR1 is SNHLY, CDR2 FYNNEI, per germline. V dropped 6 bases and J dropped 6 bases, with 14 bases sitting between them.

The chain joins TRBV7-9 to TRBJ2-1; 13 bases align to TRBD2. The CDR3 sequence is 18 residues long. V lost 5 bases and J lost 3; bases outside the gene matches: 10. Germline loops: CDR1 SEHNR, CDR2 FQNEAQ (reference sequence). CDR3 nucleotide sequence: TGTGCCAGCAGCCTCGGGACTAGCGGGACCCTATACTACAATGAGCAGTTCTTC. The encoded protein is CASSLGTSGTLYYNEQFF.